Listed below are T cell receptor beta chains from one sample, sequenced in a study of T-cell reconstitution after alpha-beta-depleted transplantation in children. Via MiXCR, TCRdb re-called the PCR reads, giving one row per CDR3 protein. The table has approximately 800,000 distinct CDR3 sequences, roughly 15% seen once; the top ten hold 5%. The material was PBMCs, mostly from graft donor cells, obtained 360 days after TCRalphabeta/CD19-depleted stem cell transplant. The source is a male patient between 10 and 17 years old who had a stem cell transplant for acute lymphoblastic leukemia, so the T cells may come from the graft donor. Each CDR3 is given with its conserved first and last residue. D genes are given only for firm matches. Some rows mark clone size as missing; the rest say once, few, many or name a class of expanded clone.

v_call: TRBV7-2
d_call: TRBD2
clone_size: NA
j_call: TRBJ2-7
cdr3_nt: TGTGCCAGCAGCTTAGGGCGGGAGGGGATGTACGAGCAGTACTTC
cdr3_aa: CASSLGREGMYEQYF

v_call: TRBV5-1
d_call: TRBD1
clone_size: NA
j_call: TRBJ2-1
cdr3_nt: TGCGCCAGCAGCCCCGGGACAGGGGATCGTAGGCAGTTCTTC
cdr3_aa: CASSPGTGDRRQFF

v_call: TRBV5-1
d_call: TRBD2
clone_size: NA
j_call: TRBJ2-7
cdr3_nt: TGCGCCAGCAGAAAGGAGCGGGAGCCCGCCTACGAGCAGTACTTC
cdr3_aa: CASRKEREPAYEQYF

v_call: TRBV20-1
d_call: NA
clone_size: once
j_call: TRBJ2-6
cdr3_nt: TGCAGTGCTAGAGATTGGGGACAAACACTCTCTGGGGCCAACGTCCTGACTTTC
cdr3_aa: CSARDWGQTLSGANVLTF

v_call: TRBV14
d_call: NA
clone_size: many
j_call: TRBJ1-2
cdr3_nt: TGTGCCAGCAGCCAAGCAAGGGTCTATGGCTACACCTTC
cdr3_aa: CASSQARVYGYTF

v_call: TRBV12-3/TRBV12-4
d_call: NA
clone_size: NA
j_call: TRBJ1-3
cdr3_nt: TGTGCCAGCAGTCCGGCTTACTGGACCTCTGGAAACACCATATATTTT
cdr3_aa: CASSPAYWTSGNTIYF

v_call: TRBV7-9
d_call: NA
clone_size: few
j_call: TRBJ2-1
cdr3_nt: TGTGCCAGCAAGGGCGGCGGGACGGAGTTCTTC
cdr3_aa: CASKGGGTEFF

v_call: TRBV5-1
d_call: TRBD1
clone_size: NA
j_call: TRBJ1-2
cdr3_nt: TGCGCCAGCAGCGGGGGACAGGGAGACTATGGCTACACCTTC
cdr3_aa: CASSGGQGDYGYTF

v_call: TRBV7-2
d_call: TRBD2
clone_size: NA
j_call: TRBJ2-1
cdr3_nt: TGTGCCAGCAGCTTTTTTTTCGCAATGGTAGCGGGAGGGTGGAATGAGCAGTTCTTC
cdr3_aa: CASSFFFAMVAGGWNEQFF

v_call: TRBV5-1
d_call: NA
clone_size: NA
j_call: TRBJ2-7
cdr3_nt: TGCGCCAGCAGCTTTGTATCGTTCTACGAGCAGTACTTC
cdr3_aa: CASSFVSFYEQYF

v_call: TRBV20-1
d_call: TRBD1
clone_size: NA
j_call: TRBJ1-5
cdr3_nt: TGCAGTGCTAGAGATCACAGGGGTTTCAATCAGCCCCAGCATTTT
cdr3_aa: CSARDHRGFNQPQHF

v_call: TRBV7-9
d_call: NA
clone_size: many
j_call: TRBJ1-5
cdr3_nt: TGTGCCAGCAGCTTAGGGACTTCACCAAGCAATCAGCCCCAGCATTTT
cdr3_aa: CASSLGTSPSNQPQHF